This paragraph reports one T cell receptor (beta chain). Its antigen is currently unknown. Researchers reported sorting every CD8+ T cell subset in triplicate, around 300,000 cells per sort. Cells that were CD45RO-CCR7+CD27+CD95- constituted naive CD8+ T cells. These data come from a study of CXCR3-negative and CXCR3-positive naive CD8 T cells. Findings of the study overall: CXCR3-expressing naive cells carried TRB CDR3s more hydrophobic than those of CXCR3-negative naive cells. Naive CXCR3-negative cells resembled naive CXCR3-positive cells in TRBV-TRBJ usage; memory cells differed. For memory CD8+ cells diversity was much lower, but both naive subsets had comparably high diversity.

The CDR3 sequence is 16 residues long. Germline CDR1 reads MNHEY; CDR2 reads SVGEGT. The TRB libraries of cDNA were built by UMI-labeled 5' RACE. For each CDR3 protein, TCRdb gives one entry from its re-call of the 5' RACE reads, without DNA. There are 150,000 to 180,000 distinct CDR3 sequences in the sample, with 0.49% held by the top ten. Sequences were obtained from naive CXCR3+ CD8+ T cells from blood. Subset here: CD45RO-CCR7+CD27+CD95- naive CD8+ T cells expressing CXCR3 (TNR3+). The genes are TRBV6-2 or TRBV6-3 and TRBJ1-2; TCRdb selects TRBD1, and the lack of DNA leaves this call unchecked. This clonotype was obtained from a human donor in good health. Some clones in this sample may be carry-over from other donors' samples. The CDR3 is CASRREHRGSVYGYTF.